Given below is one T cell receptor (beta chain) in context. Its antigen target is currently unknown. Base qualities are missing; no much larger clone stands one base away. Each donor gave one peripheral blood draw, averaging roughly 120 mL, which was collected into heparinised tubes. Naive, central memory, regulatory and stem cell-like memory CD4+ T cells were sorted on a BD FACSAria II using a panel including CD45RO, CCR7, CD25, CD127, CD95 and CD27. All sorted populations exceeded 95% purity. Right away, PBMCs were isolated by Lymphoprep density gradient centrifugation and were stained directly, with no culture step. Samples were stained and sorted in pairs, with one healthy donor and one patient per experiment, so that batch effects were minimized. From the cysteine through the phenylalanine, the CDR3 covers 14 amino acids. The sequence is cut down to CDR3 DNA, 42 bases in frame from base 1. V sheds 6 bases and J sheds 7 bases, leaving 18 bases between their ends. CDR1 MNHNS and CDR2 SASEGT are derived from the germline V gene.

These data come from a study of beta chain features in type 1 diabetes (dated by TCRdb to the late 2010s). Turning to the overall study: Mean age, gender distribution, total cell number and subset yield were not different between patients and healthy donors. A total of about 100,000,000 sorted cells were examined across all samples, and RNA yield correlated strongly with the number of cells per subset. In the study, recently diagnosed type 1 diabetes patients and matched healthy donors were compared on the TCRB repertoires of their sorted circulating CD4+ T cell subsets. Whereas all 30 or so donors provided naive and central memory subsets, regulatory and stem cell-like memory subsets were isolated from just 8 patients and about 8 healthy donors. The paper as a whole reports these results and caveats: At VDJ recombination sites, patients with type 1 diabetes made fewer insertions and deleted more nucleotides, a pattern implying thymic rearrangement abnormalities. Naive, central memory and regulatory TCRB repertoires appeared to be more similar among patients than among healthy donors. Because cDNA rather than genomic DNA was sequenced, highly expressing activated cells could have been over-represented, although no difference in activation and CD3 levels was found between groups. In all four CD4+ subsets, TCRB CDR3 length was moderately but significantly shorter in type 1 diabetes patients. PCR may preferentially amplify shorter templates, but because patient and control samples were amplified and corrected together, any resulting skew would affect both groups equally. HLA sub-analyses involved small numbers of individuals, so any influence of HLA type on TCRB rearrangement remained unresolved.

The High Capacity cDNA Reverse Transcription Kit was used to reverse transcribe all of the isolated RNA, meaning that expressed TCRB transcripts were what got sequenced. Deep immunoSEQ sequencing was applied to naive, central memory and regulatory T cell samples, giving an average of roughly 3.5 million total reads per sample. Sorted cells were lysed in RLT buffer and RNA was extracted with DNase-treated RNeasy Micro or Mini kits, depending on cell number. To prevent cross-contamination, every cell subset was processed on its own, while patient and healthy donor samples were processed together. The immunoSEQ multiplex PCR was used to amplify TCRB sequences from cDNA, generating 87-bp fragments that spanned the CDR3 region. Sequencing of the amplicons was done on the Illumina HiSeq platform. The study's processing was this. PCR bias was computationally corrected using synthetic template baselines, reads within Hamming distance 2 were collapsed, and singletons that could not be merged were discarded. By aligning reads against IMGT, V, D and J genes, CDR3 length, and insertions or deletions at six rearrangement sites were assigned. Within each subset, clonotype counts were normalized to sorted cell number, after which true diversity and Gini coefficients were computed with the tcR R package. The overlap coefficient, calculated on TCRB nucleotide sequences, was used to quantify repertoire sharing. This immuneACCESS table, as held by TCRdb, lists in-frame sequences with V and J called but not all clones. Of the missing ones, under half trace to an unresolved V gene in checked studies; the others have no known cause. D and trimming were read from the DNA, whereas the V and J calls and clone size are those reported in that table. This sample gives about 220,000 clones in total; approximately 10% of them show up just once. The ten largest clones take up over 1% of the sample.

The chain links TRBV6-1 with TRBJ2-5; the D element might be TRBD1 or TRBD2, as each aligns at 5 bases. This clonotype was obtained from a man younger than 35 in good health. What was sequenced was central memory CD4+ T cells from blood. The CDR3 region: CASSRGGGGGTQYF. The nucleotide sequence reads as follows: TGTGCCAGCAGCCGGGGCGGAGGAGGAGGGACCCAGTACTTC.